This TCR beta chain was recorded in a study of blood T cell repertoires in COVID-19 (TCRdb year 2020). Context from the whole study: Samples from collaborators originated in the United States, Italy and Spain and spanned both the acute and convalescent phases of COVID-19. The prospective study material was composed of cDNA or gDNA derived from T cells, B-cell-depleted T cells, or PBMCs. Deeply sampled blood TCRbeta repertoires from subjects exposed to, actively infected with, or recovered from COVID-19 were included in the dataset. A freely available public database, intended as a resource for researchers studying the immune response to SARS-CoV-2, is where the repertoires were released. Samples were obtained from the ongoing ImmuneRACE study (first 160 participants) and from 1,200 or so subjects provided by 6 global collaborators. Sample metadata almost always included a de-identified subject ID, COVID-19 status, age in years and sex. Where available, HLA class I and class II types were taken from metadata supplied by the sample provider and were not determined by assay-based typing. What the study reported, not specific to this receptor: Clinical and demographic metadata were provided uncurated, with the amount varying by source and participant.

For this clone: No antigen is known for it. No base qualities exist here, and no much larger clone lies one base off it.

Looking up the germline V gene yields CDR1 SNHLY and CDR2 FYNNEI. The V end loses 4 bases and the J end loses 4 bases, and a stretch of 10 bases separates them. Taken from cysteine to phenylalanine, the CDR3 has 14 residues. The kept DNA is CDR3 alone, 42 bases in frame from the first base. One collaborating source in Seattle enrolled patients while the patients were actively infected and followed the patients over time throughout the course of disease. The collaborating institutions used their own protocols to collect whole blood in K2EDTA tubes. For TCRbeta analysis, collaborators shipped samples as frozen whole blood, isolated PBMCs, or DNA extracted from either of those sample types. TCRbeta CDR3 regions were amplified from genomic DNA by means of the immunoSEQ Assay, a bias-controlled multiplex PCR. From the authors' description of their analysis: Within the assay, amplification of reference gene primers was used to estimate how many nucleated cells each sample contained. Sequence reads were collapsed and filtered to measure the absolute abundance of every unique TCRbeta CDR3 rearrangement. Productive Simpson clonality was computed per sample as the square root of Simpson's diversity index over productive rearrangements. Drawn from immuneACCESS, this table holds only the in-frame rearrangements with V and J called that TCRdb kept. Clones are partly lost; checked studies trace under half to an unresolved V gene and leave the rest unexplained. The D gene and trimming were derived from the DNA, and the V and J assignments and clone size from that table. The sample contains tens of thousands of clones, under 85% of them found a single time. Together, the top ten hold under 15% of the sample.

The sequenced material came from peripheral blood. This chain is built from TRBV2 and TRBJ1-4, with a tentative D gene TRBD1 over 5 matching bases. The source of this sequence is a man aged 55 to 69 with COVID-19, enrolled during active disease. The encoded CDR3 is CASSGMGLNEKLFF. The sequenced DNA is TGTGCCAGCAGTGGTATGGGGCTTAATGAAAAACTGTTTTTT.